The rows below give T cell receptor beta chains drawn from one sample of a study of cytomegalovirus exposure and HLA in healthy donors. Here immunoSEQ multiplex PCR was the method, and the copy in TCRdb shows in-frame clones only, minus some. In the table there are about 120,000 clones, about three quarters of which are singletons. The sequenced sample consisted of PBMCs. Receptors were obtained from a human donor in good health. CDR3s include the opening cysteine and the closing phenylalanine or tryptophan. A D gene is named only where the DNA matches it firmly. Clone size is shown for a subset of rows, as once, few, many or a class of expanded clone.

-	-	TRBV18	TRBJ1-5	TGTGCCAGCTCACCACGTTCGGGGAACCAGCCCCAGCATTTT	CASSPRSGNQPQHF
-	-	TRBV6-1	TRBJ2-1	TGTGCCAGCAGGCCGGGGTATGAGCAGTTCTTC	CASRPGYEQFF
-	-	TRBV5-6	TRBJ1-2	TGTGCCAGCAGCTTGTGGCGGGGCTCTTATGGCTACACCTTC	CASSLWRGSYGYTF
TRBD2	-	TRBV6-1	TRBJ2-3	TGTGCCAGCAGTTGGGGGGGGAAAGATACGCAGTATTTT	CASSWGGKDTQYF
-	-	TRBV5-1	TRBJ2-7	TGCGCCAGCAGCTTGGCCCAGGGGGGACCACACTACGAGCAGTACTTC	CASSLAQGGPHYEQYF
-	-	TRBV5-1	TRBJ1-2	TGCGCCAGCAGCTTGGGCGGGGTATATGGCTACACCTTC	CASSLGGVYGYTF
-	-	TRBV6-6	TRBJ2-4	TGTGCCAGCACCCCGGCGGGCCAATTAACCATTCAGTACTTC	CASTPAGQLTIQYF
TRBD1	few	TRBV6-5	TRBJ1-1	TGTGCCAGCAGTTACGTCGAGACAGGGAGCGAAGCTTTCTTT	CASSYVETGSEAFF
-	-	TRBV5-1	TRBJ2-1	TGCGCCAGCAGCTTGATTGAGAGGAATGAGCAGTTCTTC	CASSLIERNEQFF
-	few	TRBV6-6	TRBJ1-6	TGTGCCAGCAGTTACTCGGCGGAAGGTAATTCACCCCTCCACTTT	CASSYSAEGNSPLHF
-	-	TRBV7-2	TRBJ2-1	TGTGCCAGCAGCTTGTATGCGGGGGAGCAGTTCTTC	CASSLYAGEQFF
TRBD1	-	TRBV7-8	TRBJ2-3	TGTGCCAGCAGCTCCCGGGACAGCAGCACAGATACGCAGTATTTT	CASSSRDSSTDTQYF
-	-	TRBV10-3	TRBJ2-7	TGTGCCATCAGTGGGACAACCACCTACGAGCAGTACTTC	CAISGTTTYEQYF
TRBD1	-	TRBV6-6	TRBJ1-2	TGTGCCAGCAGTGACAGGGGCTTTATCTATGGCTACACCTTC	CASSDRGFIYGYTF
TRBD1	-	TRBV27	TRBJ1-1	TGTGCCAGCAGTCCAACAGGGGGCTGGACTGAAGCTTTCTTT	CASSPTGGWTEAFF
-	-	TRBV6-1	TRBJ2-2	TGTGCCAGCAGTGAACTGCCGCGGGGGAACACCGGGGAGCTGTTTTTT	CASSELPRGNTGELFF
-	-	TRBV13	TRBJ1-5	TGTGCCAGCAGCTCAAGGGGTTATAGCAATCAGCCCCAGCATTTT	CASSSRGYSNQPQHF
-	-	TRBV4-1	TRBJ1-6	TGCGCCGGGGGCAGGGATAATTCACCCCTCCACTTT	CAGGRDNSPLHF
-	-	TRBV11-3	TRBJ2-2	TGTGCCAGCAGCTTAAGCGGACAGGGGGAGCTGTTTTTT	CASSLSGQGELFF
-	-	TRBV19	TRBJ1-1	TGTGCCAGTAGTGCAACTAGGAACACTGAAGCTTTCTTT	CASSATRNTEAFF
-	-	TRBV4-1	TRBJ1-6	TGCGCCAGCAGCCAAGTTTCCCAGCCCCTCCACTTT	CASSQVSQPLHF
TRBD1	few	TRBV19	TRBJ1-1	TGTGCCAGTAGGTTCCAGGGGGACACTGAAGCTTTCTTT	CASRFQGDTEAFF
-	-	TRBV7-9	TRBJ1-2	TGTTCCAGCACCTGGGGCGCTAACTATGGCTACACCTTC	CSSTWGANYGYTF
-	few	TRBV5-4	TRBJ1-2	TGTGCCAGCAGCTTGATGGGGGCTTATGGCTACACCTTC	CASSLMGAYGYTF
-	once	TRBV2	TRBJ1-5	TGTGCCAGCGCCTCGGATCAGCCCCAGCATTTT	CASASDQPQHF
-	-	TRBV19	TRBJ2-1	TGTGCCAGTAGTATAACCGCAGACTCAGGGGAGCAGTTCTTC	CASSITADSGEQFF
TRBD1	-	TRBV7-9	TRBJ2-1	TGTTCCAGCAGCCTACTGGGACAGCTCTACAATGAGCAGTTCTTC	CSSSLLGQLYNEQFF
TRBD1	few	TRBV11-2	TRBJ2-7	TGTGCCAGCAGCTCCGGACAGGTTGGCGAGCAGTACTTC	CASSSGQVGEQYF
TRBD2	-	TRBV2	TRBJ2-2	TGTGCCAGCAGTGAAGTTGCAGGGAGGGACACCGGGGAGCTGTTTTTT	CASSEVAGRDTGELFF
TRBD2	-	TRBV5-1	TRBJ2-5	TGCGCCAGCAGCTTGATCCTAGCGGGACTCCAAGAGACCCAGTACTTC	CASSLILAGLQETQYF
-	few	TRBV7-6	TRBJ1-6	TGTGCCAGCAGTTCAGCAGGCTATAATTCACCCCTCCACTTT	CASSSAGYNSPLHF
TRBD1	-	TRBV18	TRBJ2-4	TGTGCCAGCTCATGGGACAGGGGTAACATTCAGTACTTC	CASSWDRGNIQYF